This T cell receptor (beta chain) came from a study of blood T cell repertoires in COVID-19. Study-level information: T cells, B-cell-depleted T cells, or PBMCs supplied cDNA or gDNA.

In the authors' workflow: The authors estimated nucleated cell counts from reference gene primer amplification. Assay: immunoSEQ multiplex PCR; the TCRdb copy retains only in-frame clones and omits some. V, J and clone size were drawn from that table, and D and trimming were deduced from the DNA. The data contain roughly 13,000 clones, around 88% of them singletons. A single count supports this clone. The CDR3 has 15 residues. Germline lookup yields CDR1 LGHDT and CDR2 YNNKEL (reference sequence). The V gene end was trimmed by 1 base and the J gene end by 3 bases; junction bases not matched to a gene: 6.

Source material: peripheral blood. This receptor was identified in a man at least 80 years old with acute or convalescent COVID-19. The V and J genes are TRBV3-1 (or the pseudogene TRBV3-2) and TRBJ2-7, with 7 bases aligning to TRBD1. The CDR3 here is CASSQGSQGYYEQYF. CDR3 bases: TGTGCCAGCAGCCAAGGGTCACAGGGGTACTACGAGCAGTACTTC.